The sample holds a few counts of the clone carrying this T cell receptor beta chain. Antigen: not known. Construction of TCR beta libraries relied on iRepertoire HTBI primers and on Arm-PCR targeting CDR3 regions. Using its own MiXCR run on the multiplex PCR reads, TCRdb lists one record per CDR3 protein. This table holds fewer than 400,000 distinct CDR3 sequences, under 20% found once. The V gene end was trimmed by 5 bases and the J gene end by 4 bases; junction bases not matched to a gene: 8. Germline CDR1 is MNHNS and CDR2 is SASEGT. There are 15 residues in the CDR3. The data originate from a study of regulatory T cells in long-lasting Graves disease. The wider study: Graves' patients, diagnosed recently, had received antithyroid drugs under 3 months.

Time point: newly diagnosed GD, antithyroid drugs for less than 3 months. With RNA extracted from PBMCs as input, the TCR library was made. The study's findings and limits: New patients shared 966 public clonotypes, fewer than the approximately 3,000 shared by persistent patients. With persistent disease, TRBV28, TRBJ1-2 and TRBJ2-5 were the favored segments.

The sample was peripheral blood mononuclear cells (PBMCs), taken at new diagnosis, from a patient treated with antithyroid drugs. The J gene is TRBJ2-5, the V gene TRBV6-1; 9 nucleotides line up with TRBD1. The TCR originated in a female donor with Graves disease. CDR3 residues: CASSQRQGVIETQYF. CDR3 in DNA: TGTGCCAGCAGTCAACGACAGGGGGTGATAGAGACCCAGTACTTC.